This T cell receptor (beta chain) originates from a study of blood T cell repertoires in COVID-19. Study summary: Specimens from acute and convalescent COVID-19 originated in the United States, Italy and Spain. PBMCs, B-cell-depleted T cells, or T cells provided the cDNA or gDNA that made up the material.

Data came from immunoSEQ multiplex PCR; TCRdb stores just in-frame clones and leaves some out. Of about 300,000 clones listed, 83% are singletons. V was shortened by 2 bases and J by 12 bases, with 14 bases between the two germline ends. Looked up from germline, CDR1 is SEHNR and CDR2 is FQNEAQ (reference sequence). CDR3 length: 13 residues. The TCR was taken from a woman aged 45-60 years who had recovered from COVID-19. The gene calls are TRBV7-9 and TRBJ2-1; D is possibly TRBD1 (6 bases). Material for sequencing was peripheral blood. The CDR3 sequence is CASSLSGQGRQFF. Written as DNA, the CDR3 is TGTGCCAGCAGCTTAAGCGGTCAGGGGAGGCAGTTCTTC.